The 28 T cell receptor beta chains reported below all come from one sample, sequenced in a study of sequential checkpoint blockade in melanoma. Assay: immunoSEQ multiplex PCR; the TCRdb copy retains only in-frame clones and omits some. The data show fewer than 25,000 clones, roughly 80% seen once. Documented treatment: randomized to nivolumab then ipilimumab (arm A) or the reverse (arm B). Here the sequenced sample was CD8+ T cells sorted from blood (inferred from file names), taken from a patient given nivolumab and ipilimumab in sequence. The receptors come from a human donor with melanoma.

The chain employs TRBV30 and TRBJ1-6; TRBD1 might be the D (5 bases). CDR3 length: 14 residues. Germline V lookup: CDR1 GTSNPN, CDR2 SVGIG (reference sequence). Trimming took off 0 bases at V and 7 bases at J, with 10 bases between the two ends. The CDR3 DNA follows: TGTGCCTGGAGTGTAGGGGCGGGGAATTCACCCCTCCACTTT. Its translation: CAWSVGAGNSPLHF.

The chain's CDR3 is CASTQPGQPQHF. DNA of the CDR3: TGTGCCAGCACCCAACCGGGGCAGCCCCAGCATTTT. The V gene is TRBV28, the J gene TRBJ1-5; D is unclear. The CDR3 is 12 residues long. Trimming removed 7 bases from V and 7 bases from J, with 11 bases in between. Germline CDR1 and CDR2: MDHEN and SYDVKM.

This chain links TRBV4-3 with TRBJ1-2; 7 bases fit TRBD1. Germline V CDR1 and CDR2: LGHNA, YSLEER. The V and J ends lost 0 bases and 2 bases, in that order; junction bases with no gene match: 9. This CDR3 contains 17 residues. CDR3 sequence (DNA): TGCGCCAGCAGCCAAGATCGGGACAGCACGACCAACTATGGCTACACCTTC. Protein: CASSQDRDSTTNYGYTF.

CDR3 bases: TGTGCCAGCAGCCCGGACAGGAGCACAGATACGCAGTATTTT. Translated: CASSPDRSTDTQYF. This rearrangement joins TRBV28 to TRBJ2-3, with TRBD1 identical over 7 bases. Per germline, CDR1 MDHEN and CDR2 SYDVKM. V lost 6 bases to trimming and J lost 0 bases; unmatched junction nucleotides: 3. The CDR3 sequence is 14 residues long.

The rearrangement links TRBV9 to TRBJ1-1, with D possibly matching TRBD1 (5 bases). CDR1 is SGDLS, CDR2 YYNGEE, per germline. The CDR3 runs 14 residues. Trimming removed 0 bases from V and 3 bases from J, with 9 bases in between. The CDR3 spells CASSVGSGHTEAFF. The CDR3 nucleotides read TGTGCCAGCAGCGTAGGGTCAGGGCACACTGAAGCTTTCTTT.

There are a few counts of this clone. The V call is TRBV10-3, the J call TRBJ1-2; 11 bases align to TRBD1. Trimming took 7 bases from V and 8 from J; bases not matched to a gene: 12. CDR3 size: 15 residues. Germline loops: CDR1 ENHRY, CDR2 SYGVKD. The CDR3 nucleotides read TGTGCCATCATAGGACAGGGGGCCTCATTGGGAGGCTACACCTTC. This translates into CAIIGQGASLGGYTF.

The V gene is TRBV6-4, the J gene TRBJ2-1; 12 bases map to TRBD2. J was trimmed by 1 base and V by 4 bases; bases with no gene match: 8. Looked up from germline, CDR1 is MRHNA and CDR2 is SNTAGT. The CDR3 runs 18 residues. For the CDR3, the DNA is TGTGCCAGCAGTGTCAGGGCTAGCGGGAGGGGTTCCTACAATGAGCAGTTCTTC. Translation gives CASSVRASGRGSYNEQFF.

CDR3 residues: CASRGDSYNEQFF. The CDR3 DNA sequence: TGTGCCAGCAGAGGGGACAGCTACAATGAGCAGTTCTTC. The chain joins TRBV27 to TRBJ2-1; 7 bases agree with TRBD1. With V trimmed by 6 bases and J by 3 bases, 2 bases remained unmatched. CDR3 size: 13 residues. Looked up from germline, CDR1 is MNHEY and CDR2 is SMNVEV (reference sequence).

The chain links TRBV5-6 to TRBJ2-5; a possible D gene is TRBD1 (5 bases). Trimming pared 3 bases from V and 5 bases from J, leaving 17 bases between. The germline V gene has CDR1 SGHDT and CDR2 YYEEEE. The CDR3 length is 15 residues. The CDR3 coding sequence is TGTGCCAGCAGCTCTCGACAGACCCTAAGGGAGACCCAGTACTTC. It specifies CASSSRQTLRETQYF.

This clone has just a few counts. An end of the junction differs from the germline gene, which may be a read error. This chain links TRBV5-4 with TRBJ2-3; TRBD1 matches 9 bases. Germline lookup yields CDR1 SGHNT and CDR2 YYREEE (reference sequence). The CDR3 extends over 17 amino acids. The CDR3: CASSQDDRTGATDTQYF. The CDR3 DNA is TGCGCCAGCAGCCAAGATGATCGGACAGGGGCCACAGATACGCAGTATTTT.

CDR3 nucleotides: TGTGCCAGTAGTATGAGGACTAGGTCCTACGAGCAGTACTTC. Translating it yields CASSMRTRSYEQYF. The V and J genes are TRBV19 and TRBJ2-7, with 7 bases that match TRBD2. Losses at the gene ends were 3 bases for V and 1 base for J; bases not matched to a gene: 3. This CDR3 is built from 14 residues. CDR1 is LNHDA and CDR2 is SQIVND in the germline V gene (reference sequence). Complete variable domain (other parts from reference TRBV19 and TRBJ2-7): DGGITQSPKYLFRKEGQNVTLSCEQNLNHDAMYWYRQDPGQGLRLIYYSQIVNDFQKGDIAEGYSVSREKKESFPLTVTSAQKNPTAFYLCASSMRTRSYEQYFGPGTRLTVT.

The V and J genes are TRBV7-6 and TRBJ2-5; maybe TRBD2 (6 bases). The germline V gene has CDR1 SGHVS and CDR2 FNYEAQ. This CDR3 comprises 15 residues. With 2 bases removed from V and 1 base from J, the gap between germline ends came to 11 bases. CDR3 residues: CASSLRLAIQETQYF. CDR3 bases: TGTGCCAGCAGCTTACGTCTAGCGATCCAAGAGACCCAGTACTTC.

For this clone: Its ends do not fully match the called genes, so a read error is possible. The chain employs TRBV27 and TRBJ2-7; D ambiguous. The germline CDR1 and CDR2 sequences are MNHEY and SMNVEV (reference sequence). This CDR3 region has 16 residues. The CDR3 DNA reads TGTGCCAGCAGTCCCTATGCAGGCTCCAATTCCTACGGGCAGTACTTC. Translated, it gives CASSPYAGSNSYGQYF.

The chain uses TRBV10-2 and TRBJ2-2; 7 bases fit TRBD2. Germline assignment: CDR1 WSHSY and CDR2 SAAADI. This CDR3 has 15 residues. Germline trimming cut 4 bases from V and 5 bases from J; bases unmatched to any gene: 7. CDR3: CASSGGGRETGELFF. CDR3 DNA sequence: TGCGCCAGCAGTGGGGGGGGAAGAGAGACCGGGGAGCTGTTTTTT.

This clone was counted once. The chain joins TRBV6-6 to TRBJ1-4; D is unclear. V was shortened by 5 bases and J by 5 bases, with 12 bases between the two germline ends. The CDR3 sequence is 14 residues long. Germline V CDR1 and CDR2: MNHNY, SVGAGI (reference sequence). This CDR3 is CASSTRDWNEKLFF. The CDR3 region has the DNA TGTGCCAGCAGTACCCGGGATTGGAATGAAAAACTGTTTTTT.

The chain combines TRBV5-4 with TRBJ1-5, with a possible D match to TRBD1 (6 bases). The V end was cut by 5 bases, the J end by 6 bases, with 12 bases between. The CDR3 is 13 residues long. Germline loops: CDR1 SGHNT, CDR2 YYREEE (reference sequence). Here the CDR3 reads CASSPGVRQPQHF. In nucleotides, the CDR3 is TGTGCCAGCAGTCCAGGGGTGCGTCAGCCCCAGCATTTT.

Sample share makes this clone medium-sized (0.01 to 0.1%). The CDR3 bases are TGTGCCAGCAGTTACCGGGGAGGCAATCAGCCCCAGCATTTT. This encodes CASSYRGGNQPQHF. This chain connects TRBV6-5 to TRBJ1-5; D is undetermined. Trimming shortened V by 2 bases and J by 2 bases, and 7 bases separated the two germline ends. CDR1 and CDR2 from the germline V gene are MNHEY and SVGAGI. The CDR3 is 14 amino acids.

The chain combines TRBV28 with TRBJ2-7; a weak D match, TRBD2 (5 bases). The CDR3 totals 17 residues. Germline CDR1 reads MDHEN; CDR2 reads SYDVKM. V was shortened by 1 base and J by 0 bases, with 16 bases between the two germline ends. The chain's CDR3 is CASSLSLERRISYEQYF. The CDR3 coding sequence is TGTGCCAGCAGTTTATCCCTCGAAAGGAGGATCTCCTACGAGCAGTACTTC.

In DNA, the CDR3 is TGTGCCAGCAGCGAATGGGCCGTGGGGGGTGAAAAACTGTTTTTT. This codes for CASSEWAVGGEKLFF. The chain couples TRBV9 to TRBJ1-4; D is possibly TRBD1 (5 bases). Per germline, CDR1 SGDLS and CDR2 YYNGEE. Trimming pared 3 bases from V and 7 bases from J, leaving 16 bases between. This CDR3 comprises 15 residues.

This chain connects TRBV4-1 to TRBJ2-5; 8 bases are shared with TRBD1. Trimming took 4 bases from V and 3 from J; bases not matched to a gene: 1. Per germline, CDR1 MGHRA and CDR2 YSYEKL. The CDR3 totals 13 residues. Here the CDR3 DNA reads TGCGCCAGCAGCCTGGACAGGGAAGAGACCCAGTACTTC. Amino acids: CASSLDREETQYF.

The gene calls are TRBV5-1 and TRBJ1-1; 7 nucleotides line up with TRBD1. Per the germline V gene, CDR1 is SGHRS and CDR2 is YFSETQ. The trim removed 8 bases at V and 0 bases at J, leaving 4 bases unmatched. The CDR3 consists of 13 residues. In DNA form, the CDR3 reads TGCGCCAGTTCAACAGGGGTGAACACTGAAGCTTTCTTT. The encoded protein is CASSTGVNTEAFF.

For the CDR3, the DNA is TGTGCCAGCTGTTGGTCAGGGCAAGAGTACGAGCAGTACTTC. Its protein product is CASCWSGQEYEQYF. This chain uses TRBV2 with TRBJ2-7; tentatively, D is TRBD1 (5 bases). Trimming left V 8 bases short and J 4 bases short, with 18 bases between. Germline values: CDR1 SNHLY, CDR2 FYNNEI. CDR3 size: 14 residues.

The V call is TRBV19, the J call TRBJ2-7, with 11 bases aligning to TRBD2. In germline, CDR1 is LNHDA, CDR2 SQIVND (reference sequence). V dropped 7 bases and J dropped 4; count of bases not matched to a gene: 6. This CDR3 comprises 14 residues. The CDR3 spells CASKLAGDSYEQYF. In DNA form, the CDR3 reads TGTGCCAGTAAACTAGCGGGAGACAGTTACGAGCAGTACTTC.

The CDR3 DNA sequence: TGTGCCATCAGTGAGACTAGCGGGGGGTCTGGCACAGATACGCAGTATTTT. It translates to CAISETSGGSGTDTQYF. The chain employs TRBV10-3 and TRBJ2-3, with 12 positions matching TRBD2. J gave up 1 base and V 2 bases, and 4 bases lay outside the gene matches. This CDR3 region has 17 residues. Germline CDR1 reads ENHRY; CDR2 reads SYGVKD.

The DNA for the CDR3 is TGTGCCAGCAGTTCTTTTAGACTCACGTTCATGTGGGAGCAGTACTTC. This codes for CASSSFRLTFMWEQYF. The V and J genes are TRBV6-5 and TRBJ2-7; D ambiguous. V was shortened by 4 bases and J by 7 bases, with 23 bases between the two germline ends. Germline values: CDR1 MNHEY, CDR2 SVGAGI. The CDR3 is made up of 16 amino acids.

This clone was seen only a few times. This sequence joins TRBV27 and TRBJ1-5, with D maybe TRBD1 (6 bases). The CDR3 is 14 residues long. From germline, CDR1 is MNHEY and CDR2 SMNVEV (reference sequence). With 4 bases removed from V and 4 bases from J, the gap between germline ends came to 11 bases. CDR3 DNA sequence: TGTGCCAGCAGTTACAGGGCTGGGAATCAGCCCCAGCATTTT. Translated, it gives CASSYRAGNQPQHF.

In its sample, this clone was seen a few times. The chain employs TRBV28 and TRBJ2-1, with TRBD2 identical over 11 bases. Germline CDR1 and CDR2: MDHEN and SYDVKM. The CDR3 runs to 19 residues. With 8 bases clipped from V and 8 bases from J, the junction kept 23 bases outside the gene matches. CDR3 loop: CASFQAALAGERVEYEQFF. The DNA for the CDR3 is TGTGCCAGCTTCCAGGCGGCACTAGCGGGGGAGCGTGTGGAATATGAGCAGTTCTTC.

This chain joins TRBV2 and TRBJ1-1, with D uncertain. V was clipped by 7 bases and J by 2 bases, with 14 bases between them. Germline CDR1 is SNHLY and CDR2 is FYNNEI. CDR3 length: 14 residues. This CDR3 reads CASTEAVGNTEAFF. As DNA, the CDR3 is TGTGCCAGCACAGAGGCCGTCGGAAACACTGAAGCTTTCTTT.